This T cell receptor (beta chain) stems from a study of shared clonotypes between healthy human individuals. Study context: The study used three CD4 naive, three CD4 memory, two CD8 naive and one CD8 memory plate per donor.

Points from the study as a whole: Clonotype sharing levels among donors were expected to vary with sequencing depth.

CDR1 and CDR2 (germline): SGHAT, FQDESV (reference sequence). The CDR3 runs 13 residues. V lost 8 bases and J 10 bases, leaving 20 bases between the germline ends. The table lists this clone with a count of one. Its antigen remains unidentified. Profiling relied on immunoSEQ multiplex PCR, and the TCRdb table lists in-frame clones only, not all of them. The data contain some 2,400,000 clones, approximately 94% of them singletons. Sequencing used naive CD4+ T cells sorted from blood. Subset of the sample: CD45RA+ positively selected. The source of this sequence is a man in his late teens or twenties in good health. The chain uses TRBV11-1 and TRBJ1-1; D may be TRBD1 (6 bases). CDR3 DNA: TGTGCCAGCGTGGGGGAGGGGGACACGACAGCTTTCTTT. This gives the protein CASVGEGDTTAFF.